The source of this T cell receptor beta chain is a study of graft-versus-host responses after intestinal transplantation. Study outcomes and limitations: Recipient marrow contained GvH clones, some of which appeared first in ileum or blood.

As to this clone: Its antigen remains unidentified.

Looked up from germline, CDR1 is LGHNA and CDR2 is YSLEER. V dropped 3 bases and J dropped 7; count of bases not matched to a gene: 12. This CDR3 is built from 16 residues. This table comes from immunoSEQ multiplex PCR, and its TCRdb copy is limited to in-frame clones, with some not included. Seen here are 80,000 to 95,000 clones, 85% to 95% observed once, and the top ten hold more than 1.5%. This specimen consisted of unstimulated CD8+ T cells sorted from spleen or lymph node cells, obtained before intestinal transplant. This TCR was recovered from a human donor who received an intestinal transplant. The V call is TRBV4-3, the J call TRBJ2-1; 7 bases match TRBD1. DNA of the CDR3: TGCGCCAGCAGCCATAACACAGGGGTTGGTAGGAATGAGCAGTTCTTC. It yields the protein CASSHNTGVGRNEQFF.